This T cell receptor beta chain was obtained from a study of cytomegalovirus exposure and HLA in healthy donors. Across the study: Unique TCR beta sequences numbering approximately 120 million came from around 180 million T cells in an earlier analysis.

Study results and caveats: Reports credit the classifier with highly specific, highly sensitive diagnosis of cytomegalovirus status. Researchers had no immune exposure information except CMV serostatus available.

The germline V gene encodes CDR1 SGDLS and CDR2 YYNGEE. The V gene lost 0 bases and the J gene lost 7 bases, with 13 bases spanning the gap. This CDR3 comprises 15 residues. Healthy people donating bone marrow made up the donors. Judged by abundance, this clone is medium-sized. Its antigen is unknown. PCR employed 60 Vbeta and 13 Jbeta primers. The protocol was immunoSEQ multiplex PCR, while the TCRdb copy is restricted to in-frame clones and leaves out a portion. The table has more than 150,000 clones, 76% seen once. The receptor was isolated from a young man in good health and CMV-seronegative. The gene calls are TRBV9 and TRBJ2-2, with TRBD2 as a possible D gene (6 bases). Sequencing was done on a sample of PBMCs. In nucleotides, the CDR3 is TGTGCCAGCAGCGTAGCTCTAGCGACTGGCGGGGAGCTGTTTTTT. Amino acid sequence: CASSVALATGGELFF.